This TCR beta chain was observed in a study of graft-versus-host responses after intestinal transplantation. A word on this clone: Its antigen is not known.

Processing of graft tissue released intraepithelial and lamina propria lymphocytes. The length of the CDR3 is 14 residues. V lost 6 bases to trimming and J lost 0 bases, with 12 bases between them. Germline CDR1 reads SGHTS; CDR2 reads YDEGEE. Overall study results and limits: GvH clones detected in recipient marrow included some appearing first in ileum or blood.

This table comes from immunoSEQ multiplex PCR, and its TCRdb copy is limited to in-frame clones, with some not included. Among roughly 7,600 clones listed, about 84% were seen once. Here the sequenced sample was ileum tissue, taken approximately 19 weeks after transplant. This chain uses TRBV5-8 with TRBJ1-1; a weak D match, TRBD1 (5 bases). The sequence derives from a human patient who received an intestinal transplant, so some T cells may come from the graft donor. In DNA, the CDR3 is TGTGCCAGCAACAGACAGCACATGAACACTGAAGCTTTCTTT. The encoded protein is CASNRQHMNTEAFF.